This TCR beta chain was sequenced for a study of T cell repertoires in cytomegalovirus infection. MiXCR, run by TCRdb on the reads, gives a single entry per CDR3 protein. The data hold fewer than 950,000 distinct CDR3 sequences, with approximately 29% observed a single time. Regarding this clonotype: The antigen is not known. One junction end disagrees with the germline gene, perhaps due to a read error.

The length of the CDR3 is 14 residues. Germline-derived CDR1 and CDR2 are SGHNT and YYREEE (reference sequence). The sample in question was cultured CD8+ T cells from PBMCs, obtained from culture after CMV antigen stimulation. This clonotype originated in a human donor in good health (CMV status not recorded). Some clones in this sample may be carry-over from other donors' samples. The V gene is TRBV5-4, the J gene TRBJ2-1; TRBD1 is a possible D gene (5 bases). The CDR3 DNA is TGTGCCAGCAGCTTCGACAGCTCCTACAATGAGCAGTGCTTC. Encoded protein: CASSFDSSYNEQCF.